The 3 T cell receptor beta chains reported below all come from one sample, sequenced in a study of T cell responses to AZD1222 COVID-19 vaccine (dated by TCRdb to the early 2020s). Library prep was done by the immunoSEQ multiplex PCR assay. As stored in TCRdb, this immuneACCESS dataset retains in-frame rearrangements with V and J assigned. A fraction of the clones does not appear; measured against another copy, unresolved V genes explain less than half of the discrepancy, and the remainder lacks a known reason. The sample table lists around 100,000 clones, roughly 86% of them with a count of one. In total, the top ten clones hold less than 4% of the sample. Sample time point, as interpreted from the label and publication: about 28 days (+/-7) after the second vaccine dose. The intended sense of this specimen's treatment or condition label: meningococcal conjugate vaccine given as trial control.

The sample here was peripheral blood, taken 28 days after the second dose of the MenACWY control vaccine. These receptor sequences come from an adult who received the MenACWY meningococcal vaccine as a control.

The rearrangement uses TRBV6-5 and TRBJ2-6, with a tentative D call TRBD1 (6 bases). The V and J ends lost 6 bases and 0 bases respectively, with 9 bases between them. Germline V CDR1 and CDR2: MNHEY, SVGAGI. This CDR3 is 15 amino acids long. CDR3: CASRDRTSGANVLTF. The CDR3 coding sequence is TGTGCCAGCAGAGACAGGACCTCTGGGGCCAACGTCCTGACTTTC.

The rearrangement uses TRBV6-6 and TRBJ1-2, with a possible D match to TRBD1 (5 bases). Trimming pared 4 bases from V and 4 bases from J, leaving 16 bases between. Germline V gene data show CDR1 as MNHNY and CDR2 as SVGAGI (reference sequence). The CDR3 consists of 15 residues. CDR3 sequence: CASSLSGTSSYGYTF. In DNA form, the CDR3 reads TGTGCCAGCAGTTTATCAGGGACCTCCTCCTATGGCTACACCTTC.

The CDR3 nucleotides read TGCGCCAGCAGCTTGCGGGTGACTAGCGGGGGAGCGTTGAAAGAGACCCAGTACTTC. This codes for CASSLRVTSGGALKETQYF. This chain links TRBV5-1 with TRBJ2-5; 12 nucleotides match TRBD2. Trimming removed 1 base from V and 3 bases from J; junction bases left unmatched: 13. The germline gives CDR1 SGHRS, CDR2 YFSETQ. The CDR3 extends over 19 amino acids.